Presented here are 18 T cell receptor beta chains from one specimen sequenced in a study of blood T cell repertoires in COVID-19. This table comes from immunoSEQ multiplex PCR, and its TCRdb copy is limited to in-frame clones, with some not included. The sample has about 60,000 clones, 70% to 90% seen once. The source material was peripheral blood. These receptors originate from a man in his 70s with acute or convalescent COVID-19.

This clone has more than one count but fewer than ten. This chain uses TRBV28 with TRBJ1-5; 11 bases line up with TRBD1. The CDR3 runs 18 residues. Per the germline V gene, CDR1 is MDHEN and CDR2 is SYDVKM. J was trimmed by 0 bases and V by 6 bases; bases with no gene match: 10. CDR3 nucleotides: TGTGCCAGCAGGCCGACCGGGACAGGGGGGATTAGCAATCAGCCCCAGCATTTT. This gives the protein CASRPTGTGGISNQPQHF.

CDR3 sequence reads: CASSPSGGLYGYTF. The CDR3 nucleotides are TGTGCCAGTAGCCCTTCGGGAGGGCTCTATGGCTACACCTTC. This chain connects TRBV19 to TRBJ1-2; D gene unclear. CDR1 LNHDA and CDR2 SQIVND come from the germline V gene (reference sequence). The CDR3 contains 14 residues. V was trimmed by 6 bases and J by 4 bases, leaving 15 bases between them.

V gene TRBV6-6 combines with J gene TRBJ2-7, with TRBD1 identical over 7 bases. CDR3 length equals 13 residues. Trimming at V came to 10 bases and at J to 1 base, leaving 7 bases not matched to a gene. Germline V lookup: CDR1 MNHNY, CDR2 SVGAGI (reference sequence). The CDR3 reads CATQTGKSYEQYF. As DNA, the CDR3 is TGTGCCACCCAGACAGGGAAGTCCTACGAGCAGTACTTC.

This clone was observed a single time. This sequence joins TRBV6-1 and TRBJ2-3; 11 bases line up with TRBD2. Trimming at V came to 4 bases and at J to 2 bases, leaving 5 bases not matched to a gene. The CDR3 runs 16 residues. The germline V gene has CDR1 MNHNS and CDR2 SASEGT. CDR3 in DNA: TGTGCCAGCAGTGTACTAGCGGGGGAGTACACAGATACGCAGTATTTT. Protein sequence: CASSVLAGEYTDTQYF.

The chain links TRBV2 to TRBJ1-1; D perhaps matches TRBD1 (5 bases). The germline V and J ends were trimmed by 5 bases and 1 base, with 14 bases remaining between them. This CDR3 is built from 15 residues. Germline values: CDR1 SNHLY, CDR2 FYNNEI. Written as DNA, the CDR3 is TGTGCCAGCAGTACCCGGGAGGGACGGAACACTGAAGCTTTCTTT. Translating it yields CASSTREGRNTEAFF.

The chain couples TRBV7-2 to TRBJ2-7; the match to TRBD1 covers 8 bases. CDR1 is SGHTA, CDR2 FQGNSA, per germline. The length of the CDR3 is 15 residues. V was clipped by 5 bases and J by 3 bases; unmatched bases: 9. CDR3 region: CASSLRLGQVYEQYF. Written as DNA, the CDR3 is TGTGCCAGCAGCCTTCGGTTGGGACAGGTCTACGAGCAGTACTTC.

The chain has TRBV2 and TRBJ1-1, with D perhaps matching TRBD1 (6 bases). V was trimmed by 6 bases and J by 0 bases, leaving 11 bases between them. The V gene's germline CDR1 is SNHLY and CDR2 FYNNEI. The CDR3 consists of 14 residues. CDR3 amino acids: CASSRDKMNTEAFF. The CDR3 nucleotides read TGTGCCAGCAGCCGGGACAAAATGAACACTGAAGCTTTCTTT.

Many counts were recorded for this clone. The V call is TRBV5-8, the J call TRBJ1-6; 8 bases match TRBD1. There are 15 residues in the CDR3. CDR1 and CDR2 (germline): SGHTS, YDEGEE. Unmatched junction bases numbered 8, after V lost 5 bases and J lost 7 bases. The chain's CDR3 is CASSKGTGGNSPLHF. Here the CDR3 DNA reads TGTGCCAGCAGTAAGGGGACAGGTGGCAATTCACCCCTCCACTTT.

V usage is TRBV4-2 and J usage is TRBJ1-1; possible D gene TRBD1, 6 bases. Germline-derived CDR1 and CDR2 are LGHNA and YNFKEQ. The CDR3 loop spans 14 amino acids. V gave up 3 bases and J gave up 2 bases, with 10 bases separating them. The CDR3 loop is CASSQTGFNTEAFF. DNA for the CDR3: TGTGCCAGCAGCCAGACAGGTTTTAACACTGAAGCTTTCTTT.

The table lists this clone with a count of one. The chain is built from TRBV7-3 and TRBJ2-2, with 11 bases lining up with TRBD2. The CDR3 is made up of 16 amino acids. Germline CDR1 and CDR2: SGHTA and FQGTGA. V was pared by 5 bases and J by 6 bases, with 8 bases of the junction left unmatched. This CDR3 is CASSPIAGGLAGELFF. Written as DNA, the CDR3 is TGTGCCAGCAGCCCCATAGCGGGGGGGCTTGCCGGGGAGCTGTTTTTT.

The V gene is TRBV12-3 or TRBV12-4, the J gene TRBJ2-4; D is perhaps TRBD2 (6 bases). Trimming pared 3 bases from V and 6 bases from J, leaving 9 bases between. The CDR3 has 13 residues. The CDR3 DNA reads TGTGCCAGCAGTTTGTTTAGCGGAAACATTCAGTACTTC. It is translated as CASSLFSGNIQYF.

The chain recombines TRBV13 with TRBJ2-1, with 9 bases lining up with TRBD2. The CDR3 contains 19 residues. Germline trimming cut 4 bases from V and 4 bases from J; bases unmatched to any gene: 17. Germline CDR1 and CDR2: PRHDT and FYEKMQ (reference sequence). CDR3 sequence: CASSSPPGLAGGRYNEQFF. The CDR3 DNA reads as TGTGCCAGCAGCTCACCCCCCGGTTTGGCGGGGGGGCGGTACAATGAGCAGTTCTTC. Based on the CDR3 plus reference TRBV13 and TRBJ2-1, the full variable domain is AAGVIQSPRHLIKEKRETATLKCYPIPRHDTVYWYQQGPGQDPQFLISFYEKMQSDKGSIPDRFSAQQFSDYHSELNMSSLELGDSALYFCASSSPPGLAGGRYNEQFFGPGTRLTVL.

In DNA, the CDR3 is TGTGCCAGCAGTCCCAGGGGGAACACTGAAGCTTTCTTT. Amino acids: CASSPRGNTEAFF. The rearrangement links TRBV2 to TRBJ1-1, with D possibly being TRBD1 (6 bases). This CDR3 has 13 residues. Germline-derived CDR1 and CDR2 are SNHLY and FYNNEI. V lost 5 bases, J lost 1 base, and 8 bases lay in between.

V is TRBV6-6 and J is TRBJ1-4; 7 bases are a match to TRBD1. The CDR3 contains 16 residues. V dropped 6 bases and J dropped 7; count of bases not matched to a gene: 14. Germline CDR1 and CDR2: MNHNY and SVGAGI (reference sequence). DNA of the CDR3: TGTGCCAGCAGAAACCCTACAGGGGCCTATGGTGAAAAACTGTTTTTT. Its translation is CASRNPTGAYGEKLFF.

The rearrangement joins TRBV2 to TRBJ1-5; D not resolved. Germline V gene lookup returns CDR1 SNHLY and CDR2 FYNNEI. V lost 4 bases, J lost 3 bases, and 10 bases lay in between. The CDR3 runs 14 residues. For the CDR3, the DNA is TGTGCCAGCAGTGGTGACACCGTCAATCAGCCCCAGCATTTT. It encodes CASSGDTVNQPQHF.

This chain joins TRBV7-2 and TRBJ1-1; no firm D call. The V gene's germline CDR1 is SGHTA and CDR2 FQGNSA. The length of the CDR3 is 15 residues. V lost 4 bases, J lost 0 bases, and 12 bases lay in between. CDR3 DNA sequence: TGTGCCAGCAGCTCCTCAGAGGTCATGAACACTGAAGCTTTCTTT. Encoded protein: CASSSSEVMNTEAFF.

V gene TRBV18 combines with J gene TRBJ1-6; D may be TRBD1 (6 bases). This CDR3 contains 16 residues. Germline assignment: CDR1 KGHSH and CDR2 LQKENI. V lost 4 bases, J lost 6 bases, and 16 bases lay in between. CDR3 in DNA: TGTGCCAGCTCACAACAGGGTGCTGGAGGTAATTCACCCCTCCACTTT. This encodes CASSQQGAGGNSPLHF.

This chain connects TRBV7-9 to TRBJ2-7; D is perhaps TRBD2 (6 bases). Germline V gives CDR1 SEHNR, CDR2 FQNEAQ (reference sequence). V lost 4 bases, J lost 7 bases, and 17 bases lay in between. The CDR3 has 14 residues. CDR3 nucleotide sequence: TGTGCCAGCAGCTCAGGCGGGGCCCCCCGGGAGCAGTACTTC. It translates to CASSSGGAPREQYF.